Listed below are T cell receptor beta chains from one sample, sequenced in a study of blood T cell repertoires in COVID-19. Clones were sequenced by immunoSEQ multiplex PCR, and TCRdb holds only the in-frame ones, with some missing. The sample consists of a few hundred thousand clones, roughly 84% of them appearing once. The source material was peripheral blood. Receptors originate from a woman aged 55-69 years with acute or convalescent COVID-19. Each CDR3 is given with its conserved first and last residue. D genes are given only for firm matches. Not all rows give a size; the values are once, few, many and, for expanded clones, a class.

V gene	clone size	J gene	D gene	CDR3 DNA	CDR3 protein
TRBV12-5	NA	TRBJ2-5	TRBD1	TGTGCTAGTGGTTTATCGCCCCGTCGAGACAGGGAAATAGAGACCCAGTACTTC	CASGLSPRRDREIETQYF
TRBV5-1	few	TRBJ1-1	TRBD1	TGCGCCAGCAGTCAGGGGGTCGCGAACACTGAAGCTTTCTTT	CASSQGVANTEAFF
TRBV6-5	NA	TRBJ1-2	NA	TGTGCCAGCAGAACATACCCAGGGTTTGGCTACACCTTC	CASRTYPGFGYTF
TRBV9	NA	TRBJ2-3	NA	TGTGCCAGCAGCGCAGAGGGGGGGGCCAGCACAGATACGCAGTATTTT	CASSAEGGASTDTQYF
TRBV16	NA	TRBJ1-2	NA	TGTGCCAGCAGCAAACAGACAGGCATCGCTGGCTACACCTTC	CASSKQTGIAGYTF
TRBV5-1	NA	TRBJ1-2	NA	TGCGCCAGCAGCTTGGATGGGCACGGCTACACCTTC	CASSLDGHGYTF
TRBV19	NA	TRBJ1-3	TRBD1	TGTGCCAGTAGTATGTTCCAGGGGGCGCCTGGAAACACCATATATTTT	CASSMFQGAPGNTIYF
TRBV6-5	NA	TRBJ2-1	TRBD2	TGTGCCAGCAGCCTAGCGGGGAGAGCATACAATGAGCAGTTCTTC	CASSLAGRAYNEQFF
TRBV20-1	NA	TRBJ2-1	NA	TGCAGTGCTAGTCGGGTGAACTCCTACAATGAGCAGTTCTTC	CSASRVNSYNEQFF
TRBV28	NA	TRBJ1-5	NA	TGTGCCACCCACCGCGGGGGACAACAAGAACAGCCCCAGCATTTT	CATHRGGQQEQPQHF
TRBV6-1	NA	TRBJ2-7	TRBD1	TGTGCCAGCAGTGACGACAGGGGAGGCGGCTACGAGCAGTACTTC	CASSDDRGGGYEQYF
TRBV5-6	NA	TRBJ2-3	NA	TGTGCCAGCAGCTTGCGGAAGGGAGCAGATACGCAGTATTTT	CASSLRKGADTQYF
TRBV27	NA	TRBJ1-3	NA	TGTGCCAGCAGTTTAAACAGGGGAAACACCATATATTTT	CASSLNRGNTIYF
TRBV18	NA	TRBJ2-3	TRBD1	TGTGCCAGCTCCCTACTAATGTCGGGACAGTCCACAGATACGCAGTATTTT	CASSLLMSGQSTDTQYF
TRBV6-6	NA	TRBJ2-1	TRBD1	TGTGCCAGCAGTTACTCAGAGACAGGGGGCAATGAGCAGTTCTTC	CASSYSETGGNEQFF
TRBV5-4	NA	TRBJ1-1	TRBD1	TGTGCCAGCAGCTTGAGGACAGGGGGCACTGAAGCTTTCTTT	CASSLRTGGTEAFF
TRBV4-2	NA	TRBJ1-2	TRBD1	TGTGCCAGCAGCCAAGCCGGGACAGGGGACTATGGCTACACCTTC	CASSQAGTGDYGYTF
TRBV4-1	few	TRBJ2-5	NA	TGCGCCAGCAGCCAAGAAAGGCAGGGGGGCCTGGAGACCCAGTACTTC	CASSQERQGGLETQYF
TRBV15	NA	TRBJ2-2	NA	TGTGCCACCAGCAGAGAGGGCCGATTCACCGGGGAGCTGTTTTTT	CATSREGRFTGELFF
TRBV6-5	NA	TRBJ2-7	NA	TGTGCCAGCAGGGGACAAACAGTCTACGAGCAGTACTTC	CASRGQTVYEQYF
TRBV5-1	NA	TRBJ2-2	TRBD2	TGCGCCAGCAGCCGAGGACTAGCGGGGGGTATCACCGGGGAGCTGTTTTTT	CASSRGLAGGITGELFF
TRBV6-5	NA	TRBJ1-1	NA	TGTGCCAGCAGAAGACAGGTGAACACTGAAGCTTTCTTT	CASRRQVNTEAFF
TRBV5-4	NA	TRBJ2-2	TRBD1	TGTGCCAGCAGAAATATGGACAGGGGAGGACCCGGGGAGCTGTTTTTT	CASRNMDRGGPGELFF
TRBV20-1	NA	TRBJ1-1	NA	TGCAGTGCTAGTGTGCAGGGGAAGTACACTGAAGCTTTCTTT	CSASVQGKYTEAFF
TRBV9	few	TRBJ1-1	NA	TGTGCCAGCAGCGTAGGTGCACAGGCGAACACTGAAGCTTTCTTT	CASSVGAQANTEAFF
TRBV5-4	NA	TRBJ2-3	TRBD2	TGTGCCAGCAGCTTAATGGTGACAGCGGGGGGAGATACGCAGTATTTT	CASSLMVTAGGDTQYF
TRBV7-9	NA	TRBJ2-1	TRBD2	TGTGCCAGCAGCCCCGCGACTAGCGGGGGGACAGGAAAGCAGTTCTTC	CASSPATSGGTGKQFF
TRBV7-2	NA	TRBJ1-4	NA	TGTGCCAGCAGCTTAGCCAGGGCTGAAAAACTGTTTTTT	CASSLARAEKLFF
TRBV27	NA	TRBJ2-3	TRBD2	TGTGCCAGCAGTTTAGCGGGGGGGCCCAGCGGAGATACGCAGTATTTT	CASSLAGGPSGDTQYF
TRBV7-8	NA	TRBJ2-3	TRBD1	TGTGCCAGCAGCCAGGGACAGGTTTACACAGATACGCAGTATTTT	CASSQGQVYTDTQYF
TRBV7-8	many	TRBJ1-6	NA	TGTGCCAGCAGCTTAGAACCGGGACACTTTAATTCACCCCTCCACTTT	CASSLEPGHFNSPLHF
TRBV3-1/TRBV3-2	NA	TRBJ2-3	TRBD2	TGTGCCAGCAGCCAAAAAGCGGGGGCACGCACAGATACGCAGTATTTT	CASSQKAGARTDTQYF
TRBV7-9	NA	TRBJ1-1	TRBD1	TGTGCCAGCAGCTTGGGACAGGTCCAAGCCACTGAAGCTTTCTTT	CASSLGQVQATEAFF
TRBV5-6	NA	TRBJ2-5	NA	TGTGCCAGCAGCTTGGATTCTAGCCGGGAGACCCAGTACTTC	CASSLDSSRETQYF
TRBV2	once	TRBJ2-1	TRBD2	TGTGCCAGCAGTGAAAGACTAGCGTTAATGACCTACAATGAGCAGTTCTTC	CASSERLALMTYNEQFF
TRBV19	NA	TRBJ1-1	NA	TGTGCCAGCTGGCGCGGGGGGACTGAAGCTTTCTTT	CASWRGGTEAFF
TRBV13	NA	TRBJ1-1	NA	TGTGCCAGCAGCTTAGGCCATAGAAACACTGAAGCTTTCTTT	CASSLGHRNTEAFF
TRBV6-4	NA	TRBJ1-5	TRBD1	TGTGCCAGCAGTGACAACTCACTCTCCGGGGACAGGGAAATTAGCAATCAGCCCCAGCATTTT	CASSDNSLSGDREISNQPQHF
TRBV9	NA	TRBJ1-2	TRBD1	TGTGCCAGCAGCCAGGGACAGCCAGGGGGAGGCTACACCTTC	CASSQGQPGGGYTF